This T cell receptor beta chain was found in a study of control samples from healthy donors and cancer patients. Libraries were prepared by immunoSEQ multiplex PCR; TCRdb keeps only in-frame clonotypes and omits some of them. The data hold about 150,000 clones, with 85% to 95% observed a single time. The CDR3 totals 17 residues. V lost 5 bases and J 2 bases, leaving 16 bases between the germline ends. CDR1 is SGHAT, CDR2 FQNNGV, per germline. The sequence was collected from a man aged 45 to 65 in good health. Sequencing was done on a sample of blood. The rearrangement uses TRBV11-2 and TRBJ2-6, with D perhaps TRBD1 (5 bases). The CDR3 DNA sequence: TGTGCCAGCAGCCTCAGGGTTGGCTTTGCTGGGGCCAACGTCCTGACTTTC. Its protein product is CASSLRVGFAGANVLTF.